The 32 T cell receptor beta chains below come from one sample, sequenced in a study of cytotoxic CD8 clonotypes in ibrutinib-treated CLL. TCRdb's copy holds only in-frame clones and misses some; the assay was immunoSEQ multiplex PCR. The sample has some 140,000 clones, approximately 90% seen once; the top ten hold under 14%. The specimen comprised PBMCs, sampled after 12 months of ibrutinib treatment. These receptors originate from a human donor with chronic lymphocytic leukemia.

The chain employs TRBV19 and TRBJ2-7; possible D gene TRBD1, 6 bases. The germline V gene has CDR1 LNHDA and CDR2 SQIVND (reference sequence). The V end was cut by 4 bases, the J end by 5 bases, with 15 bases between. This CDR3 is 14 amino acids long. The CDR3 sequence is CASSTGDSRNEQYF. CDR3 nucleotide sequence: TGTGCCAGTAGTACAGGGGATAGTCGGAACGAGCAGTACTTC.

CDR3 amino acids: CASSLEGTKNTDTQYF. In DNA form, the CDR3 reads TGTGCCAGCAGCTTGGAAGGGACTAAAAACACAGATACGCAGTATTTT. The chain uses TRBV5-4 and TRBJ2-3; 7 bases fit TRBD2. Trimming at V came to 0 bases and at J to 2 bases, leaving 6 bases not matched to a gene. The CDR3 extends over 16 amino acids. The germline V gene has CDR1 SGHNT and CDR2 YYREEE (reference sequence).

J is TRBJ1-4 and V is TRBV28, with D unresolved. This CDR3 region has 13 residues. Germline V lookup: CDR1 MDHEN, CDR2 SYDVKM. The V and J ends lost 5 bases and 6 bases respectively, with 10 bases between them. CDR3 protein: CASSPVIDEKLFF. In DNA, the CDR3 is TGTGCCAGCAGTCCAGTTATCGATGAAAAACTGTTTTTT.

The rearrangement links TRBV27 to TRBJ2-2, with 11 bases fitting TRBD2. With 2 bases clipped from V and 5 bases from J, the junction kept 7 bases outside the gene matches. The CDR3 runs to 17 residues. Germline CDR1 and CDR2: MNHEY and SMNVEV (reference sequence). The CDR3 loop reads CASSLSLAGGWTGELFF. The CDR3 DNA sequence: TGTGCCAGCAGTTTAAGTCTAGCGGGAGGTTGGACCGGGGAGCTGTTTTTT.

The chain combines TRBV5-1 with TRBJ1-4, with 11 positions matching TRBD1. V shed 4 bases and J 6 bases; nucleotides not matched to a gene: 8. Germline lookup yields CDR1 SGHRS and CDR2 YFSETQ. The CDR3 contains 16 residues. CDR3 DNA: TGCGCCAGCAGCGTATCCCCGGGACAGGGGGATGAAAAACTGTTTTTT. Protein sequence: CASSVSPGQGDEKLFF.

This clone was counted a few times. The J gene is TRBJ1-3, the V gene TRBV7-9; 8 bases agree with TRBD1. Germline CDR1 SEHNR, CDR2 FQNEAQ (reference sequence). The CDR3 has 14 amino acids. V was pared by 3 bases and J by 2 bases, with 0 bases of the junction left unmatched. The CDR3 coding sequence is TGTGCCAGCAGCTTGGACAGGGCTGGAAACACCATATATTTT. Its protein product is CASSLDRAGNTIYF.

The chain carries TRBV18 and TRBJ2-7, with 8 bases fitting TRBD1. The ends lost 4 bases at V and 5 bases at J; junction bases unmatched: 1. Germline V CDR1 and CDR2: KGHSH, LQKENI. The CDR3 contains 12 residues. The CDR3 spells CASSLTGDEQYF. Written as DNA, the CDR3 is TGTGCCAGCTCACTGACAGGGGACGAGCAGTACTTC.

Written as DNA, the CDR3 is TGTGCCAGCTCACCACCTTCTAGACAAGAGACCCAGTACTTC. Protein: CASSPPSRQETQYF. The rearrangement links TRBV18 to TRBJ2-5; unclear D gene. Germline loops: CDR1 KGHSH, CDR2 LQKENI. V was pared by 0 bases and J by 2 bases, with 7 bases between. The CDR3 has 14 amino acids. The whole variable domain, remainder taken from reference TRBV18 and TRBJ2-5, is NAGVMQNPRHLVRRRGQEARLRCSPMKGHSHVYWYRQLPEEGLKFMVYLQKENIIDESGMPKERFSAEFPKEGPSILRIQQVVRGDSAAYFCASSPPSRQETQYFGPGTRLLVL.

The rearrangement uses TRBV5-1 and TRBJ2-2; no clear D. Between the trimmed V and J ends, which lost 2 bases and 6 bases, there was a span of 8 bases. Germline V lookup: CDR1 SGHRS, CDR2 YFSETQ. There are 13 residues in the CDR3. CDR3 sequence (DNA): TGCGCCAGCAGCTTTAATCAGCCCGGGGAGCTGTTTTTT. Encoded protein: CASSFNQPGELFF.

The chain is built from TRBV6-5 and TRBJ2-7; 8 nucleotides align to TRBD1. Germline loops: CDR1 MNHEY, CDR2 SVGAGI. J lost 7 bases, V lost 6 bases, and 5 bases had no gene match. The CDR3 is made up of 12 amino acids. CDR3 residues: CASRQGAEEQYF. In DNA form, the CDR3 reads TGTGCCAGCAGGCAGGGGGCGGAGGAGCAGTACTTC.

The V and J genes are TRBV5-4 and TRBJ1-1; tentatively, D is TRBD1 (6 bases). The CDR3 runs to 14 residues. V was clipped by 1 base and J by 1 base, with 8 bases between them. The germline CDR1 and CDR2 sequences are SGHNT and YYREEE (reference sequence). In DNA form, the CDR3 reads TGTGCCAGCAGCTTGACAGGGTCGAACACTGAAGCTTTCTTT. Protein product: CASSLTGSNTEAFF.

The chain has TRBV9 and TRBJ2-2; D ambiguous. V was shortened by 4 bases and J by 4 bases, with 8 bases between the two germline ends. CDR1 and CDR2 from the germline V gene are SGDLS and YYNGEE. The length of the CDR3 is 13 residues. This CDR3 is CASSTLTTGELFF. CDR3 sequence (DNA): TGTGCCAGCAGCACCCTTACCACCGGGGAGCTGTTTTTT.

The rearrangement uses TRBV7-2 and TRBJ2-7; 10 nucleotides agree with TRBD2. Germline CDR1 SGHTA, CDR2 FQGNSA. V shed 4 bases and J 3 bases; nucleotides not matched to a gene: 6. This CDR3 is 15 amino acids long. This chain's CDR3 is CASSSYGTSDYEQYF. As DNA, the CDR3 is TGTGCCAGCAGCTCTTACGGGACTAGCGACTACGAGCAGTACTTC.

The chain joins TRBV7-9 to TRBJ1-3; D remains unclear. Germline-derived CDR1 and CDR2 are SEHNR and FQNEAQ (reference sequence). CDR3 length equals 13 residues. Trimming took 1 base from V and 10 from J, leaving 11 bases between them. The CDR3 sequence: CASSLEAVWTIYF. The CDR3, as DNA: TGTGCCAGCAGCTTAGAGGCGGTTTGGACCATATATTTT.

The rearrangement joins TRBV28 to TRBJ1-5; a possible D gene is TRBD1 (5 bases). Germline V gene lookup returns CDR1 MDHEN and CDR2 SYDVKM. This CDR3 contains 15 residues. V lost 6 bases, J lost 5 bases, and 17 bases lay in between. CDR3 nucleotide sequence: TGTGCCAGCAGGGGGGGAGGGACGGAGGATCAGCCCCAGCATTTT. Its translation is CASRGGGTEDQPQHF.

This chain links TRBV7-2 with TRBJ2-5; 8 positions agree with TRBD1. There are 14 residues in the CDR3. Germline values: CDR1 SGHTA, CDR2 FQGNSA. Germline trimming cut 3 bases from V and 5 bases from J; bases unmatched to any gene: 5. DNA of the CDR3: TGTGCCAGCAGCTTGGGACAGGATCGGGAGACCCAGTACTTC. Translated, it gives CASSLGQDRETQYF.

This chain joins TRBV9 and TRBJ2-5; no definite D call. CDR1 is SGDLS, CDR2 YYNGEE, per germline. The CDR3 length is 13 residues. Trimming stripped 0 bases from V and 7 bases from J, with 10 bases between. The chain's CDR3 is CASSVEAYGTQYF. In nucleotides, the CDR3 is TGTGCCAGCAGCGTAGAGGCTTATGGGACCCAGTACTTC.

The table lists this clone with many counts. The V call is TRBV28, the J call TRBJ1-5; 8 bases agree with TRBD1. This CDR3 is 15 amino acids long. V gave up 10 bases and J gave up 7 bases; unmatched junction bases: 15. Germline loops: CDR1 MDHEN, CDR2 SYDVKM. This CDR3 is CATALGAGGGQPQHF. DNA for the CDR3: TGTGCCACCGCATTAGGAGCAGGGGGCGGACAGCCCCAGCATTTT.

The genes are TRBV7-2 and TRBJ2-3, with 7 bases that match TRBD2. Germline CDR1 SGHTA, CDR2 FQGNSA. V lost 1 base to trimming and J lost 5 bases; unmatched junction nucleotides: 6. This CDR3 region has 15 residues. The CDR3 sequence: CASSLEGGSLDTQYF. The CDR3 DNA reads as TGTGCCAGCAGCTTAGAGGGCGGGAGTCTAGATACGCAGTATTTT.

V is TRBV28 and J is TRBJ2-7, with 10 bases lining up with TRBD1. The germline CDR1 and CDR2 sequences are MDHEN and SYDVKM. The CDR3 runs to 16 residues. Trimming at V came to 5 bases and at J to 7 bases, leaving 14 bases not matched to a gene. CDR3: CASSLPPGQGTREQYF. The CDR3 DNA reads TGTGCCAGCAGTCTACCCCCGGGACAGGGGACCCGGGAGCAGTACTTC.

Only one count was recorded for this clone. The V and J genes are TRBV25-1 and TRBJ2-1; 9 bases line up with TRBD2. Germline V gene data show CDR1 as MGHDK and CDR2 as SYGVNS. V shed 6 bases and J 10 bases; nucleotides not matched to a gene: 10. CDR3 length equals 14 residues. The CDR3 spells CASSHGTSIGEQFF. CDR3 coding DNA: TGTGCCAGCAGCCACGGGACTAGCATTGGCGAGCAGTTCTTC.

V usage is TRBV19 and J usage is TRBJ2-2, with D possibly matching TRBD2 (5 bases). This CDR3 has 16 residues. The V end was cut by 5 bases, the J end by 2 bases, with 15 bases between. Germline CDR1 is LNHDA and CDR2 is SQIVND (reference sequence). CDR3 nucleotide sequence: TGTGCCAGTAGTCCCCGGGCTAGCCTAAACACCGGGGAGCTGTTTTTT. Translating gives CASSPRASLNTGELFF.

V and J are TRBV5-6 and TRBJ2-7; 11 positions agree with TRBD2. CDR1 is SGHDT and CDR2 is YYEEEE in the germline V gene. Losses at the gene ends were 4 bases for V and 4 bases for J; bases not matched to a gene: 13. CDR3 length equals 17 residues. CDR3 DNA sequence: TGTGCCAGCAGCCCTGTGGCTCCGACTAGCGGGAAGTACGAGCAGTACTTC. It yields the protein CASSPVAPTSGKYEQYF.

The chain recombines TRBV4-3 with TRBJ2-2; 10 positions agree with TRBD2. After removal of 0 bases from V and 5 bases from J, the junction contained 6 bases not matched to a gene. Per the germline V gene, CDR1 is LGHNA and CDR2 is YSLEER. The CDR3 runs 17 residues. This CDR3 is CASSQDYETSGTGELFF. The CDR3 nucleotides are TGCGCCAGCAGCCAAGATTACGAGACTAGCGGGACCGGGGAGCTGTTTTTT.

This chain connects TRBV20-1 to TRBJ2-7; weak D call: TRBD2 (5 bases). In germline, CDR1 is DFQATT, CDR2 SNEGSKA (reference sequence). CDR3 length: 10 amino acids. The CDR3 spells CALGAYEQYF. CDR3 bases: TGCGCCCTCGGGGCCTACGAGCAGTACTTC.

The chain links TRBV15 to TRBJ2-5; maybe TRBD2 (6 bases). Germline CDR1 and CDR2: LNHNV and YYDKDF (reference sequence). CDR3 length: 14 residues. The V end was cut by 1 base, the J end by 9 bases, with 15 bases between. The CDR3 protein is CATSRGGTRMAQYF. The CDR3 DNA is TGTGCCACCAGCAGAGGCGGGACCAGGATGGCCCAGTACTTC.

The gene calls are TRBV19 and TRBJ2-5, with D perhaps matching TRBD2 (6 bases). This CDR3 region has 15 residues. CDR1 is LNHDA and CDR2 is SQIVND in the germline V gene (reference sequence). With 6 bases removed from V and 5 bases from J, the gap between germline ends came to 19 bases. The CDR3: CASRVITEGQETQYF. The CDR3 nucleotides are TGTGCCAGTAGAGTCATCACGGAGGGCCAGGAGACCCAGTACTTC.

CDR3 loop: CASSFRQADGYTF. In DNA, the CDR3 is TGTGCCAGCAGTTTTCGCCAGGCGGATGGCTACACCTTC. The chain links TRBV28 to TRBJ1-2; D is ambiguous. The V and J ends lost 3 bases and 6 bases respectively, with 11 bases between them. The CDR3 is 13 residues long. Per germline, CDR1 MDHEN and CDR2 SYDVKM.

The chain joins TRBV27 to TRBJ2-7; tentatively, D is TRBD1 (5 bases). The CDR3 contains 12 residues. V gave up 6 bases and J gave up 6 bases, with 12 bases separating them. Germline V gene lookup returns CDR1 MNHEY and CDR2 SMNVEV (reference sequence). The CDR3 bases are TGTGCCAGCAGCGGGTTGACAGCCGAGCAGTACTTC. Protein sequence: CASSGLTAEQYF.

The rearrangement links TRBV19 to TRBJ2-5; 9 bases are shared with TRBD1. Germline loops: CDR1 LNHDA, CDR2 SQIVND (reference sequence). This CDR3 comprises 15 residues. V gave up 11 bases and J gave up 5 bases; unmatched junction bases: 15. In DNA, the CDR3 is TGTGCCTCTACACCGGGACAGGGTAACTGGGAGACCCAGTACTTC. Its protein product is CASTPGQGNWETQYF.

The rearrangement uses TRBV19 and TRBJ1-4; D ambiguous. V was cut by 3 bases and J by 5 bases, with 13 bases left in between. CDR1 and CDR2 (germline): LNHDA, SQIVND (reference sequence). The CDR3 sequence is 15 residues long. Written as DNA, the CDR3 is TGTGCCAGTAGTATGCTCTACTACGGCAATGAAAAACTGTTTTTT. This encodes CASSMLYYGNEKLFF.

A single count supports this clone. The gene calls are TRBV25-1 and TRBJ2-5; D is unresolved. The CDR3 consists of 14 residues. V dropped 0 bases and J dropped 5 bases, with 10 bases sitting between them. The germline V gene has CDR1 MGHDK and CDR2 SYGVNS. CDR3 protein: CASSEYLARETQYF. In DNA, the CDR3 is TGTGCCAGCAGTGAATATCTGGCCAGGGAGACCCAGTACTTC. The entire variable domain, with the rest obtained from reference TRBV25-1 and TRBJ2-5, is as follows: EADIYQTPRYLVIGTGKKITLECSQTMGHDKMYWYQQDPGMELHLIHYSYGVNSTEKGDLSSESTVSRIRTEHFPLTLESARPSHTSQYLCASSEYLARETQYFGPGTRLLVL.